This T cell receptor (beta chain) comes out of a study of shared T cell receptors in the human thymus. Sequenced by immunoSEQ multiplex PCR; TCRdb stores in-frame clones only, minus some. The data show hundreds of thousands of clones, with 85% to 90% seen just once and about 0.01% held by the top ten. The V end was cut by 1 base, the J end by 9 bases, with 15 bases between. Germline CDR1 reads SGHVS; CDR2 reads FQNEAQ. The CDR3 covers 14 residues. This clone is a singleton in its sample. These records were also assigned to another study, of human thymus T cells. That source reports: Resections removed during corrective heart surgery provided the thymus tissue used. Blood and thymic repertoires both appeared biased in V and J gene usage. Unrelated people showed highly overlapping thymic repertoires, related research reported.

This sequence was found in a boy under two years old with a congenital heart defect. The specimen sequenced was thymocytes. The rearrangement links TRBV7-8 to TRBJ1-2, with D unclear. CDR3 sequence (DNA): TGTGCCAGCAGCTTAGTAGGAGGAAGCGAAAGCTACACCTTC. This translates into CASSLVGGSESYTF. The full variable domain, its missing parts supplied by reference TRBV7-8 and TRBJ1-2, is GAGVSQSPRYKVAKRGQDVALRCDPISGHVSLFWYQQALGQGPEFLTYFQNEAQLDKSGLPSDRFFAERPEGSVSTLKIQRTQQEDSAVYLCASSLVGGSESYTFGSGTRLTVV.